Below, 9 T cell receptor beta chains from the same sample are listed, as sequenced in a study of radiation and T cells in renal cell carcinoma (dated by TCRdb to the early 2020s). Library prep was done by the immunoSEQ multiplex PCR assay. The immuneACCESS repertoire file appears here via TCRdb, limited to in-frame rearrangements. These files lack a portion of the clones; in checked studies, under half of the deficit traces to unresolved V genes, and the cause of the others is not known. The sample profile shows more than 95,000 clones; roughly 85% of them were found once. Around 3% of the sample lies in the top ten. In the paper's terms, the time point label means: baseline pretreatment blood. Interpreted using the paper, the treatment or condition label stands for: 15 Gy SBRT to primary tumor, nephrectomy 4 weeks later. The source was blood, collected from a patient whose treatment included radiotherapy and nephrectomy. The receptors were gathered from a woman aged 60-75 years with renal cell carcinoma.

The genes are TRBV18 and TRBJ2-5; the D gene could be TRBD1 or TRBD2 (5 bases each). The CDR3 covers 15 residues. Germline lookup yields CDR1 KGHSH and CDR2 LQKENI. Trimming removed 1 base from V and 1 base from J, with 10 bases in between. CDR3 coding DNA: TGTGCCAGCTCACCACTCCCCGGGGCCCAAGAGACCCAGTACTTC. It specifies CASSPLPGAQETQYF.

The chain uses TRBV25-1 and TRBJ1-6, with 9 bases identical to TRBD1. Germline CDR1 and CDR2: MGHDK and SYGVNS. This CDR3 comprises 16 residues. Germline trimming cut 4 bases from V and 4 bases from J; bases unmatched to any gene: 5. The CDR3 sequence: CASSGDRALYNSPLHF. In DNA form, the CDR3 reads TGTGCCAGCAGTGGGGACAGGGCCCTTTATAATTCACCCCTCCACTTT.

This sequence joins TRBV25-1 and TRBJ1-4, with TRBD1 matching over 10 bases. The CDR3 loop spans 15 amino acids. Trimming cost V 4 bases and J 17 bases; bases outside gene matches: 16. Germline V CDR1 and CDR2: MGHDK, SYGVNS. CDR3 DNA sequence: TGTGCCAGCAGTGGAAGGACAGGGGGTGTAATGACCCAATTTTTT. This translates into CASSGRTGGVMTQFF.

The chain carries TRBV4-3 and TRBJ2-5; no clear D gene. The CDR3 sequence is 15 residues long. V was cut by 4 bases and J by 2 bases, with 14 bases left in between. CDR1 is LGHNA and CDR2 is YSLEER in the germline V gene. The CDR3 coding sequence is TGCGCCAGCAGCCCTACACAGTGGGGACAAGAGACCCAGTACTTC. Amino acids: CASSPTQWGQETQYF.

The chain has TRBV11-3 and TRBJ2-1, with TRBD1 matching over 7 bases. Trimming cost V 0 bases and J 7 bases; bases outside gene matches: 9. The CDR3 sequence is 16 residues long. Per the germline V gene, CDR1 is SGHNT and CDR2 is YENEEA. The CDR3 region has the DNA TGTGCCAGCAGCTTAGATCGGCAGGGGGTATGGAATGAGCAGTTCTTC. The encoded protein is CASSLDRQGVWNEQFF. Variable domain in full (rest from reference TRBV11-3 and TRBJ2-1): EAGVVQSPRYKIIEKKQPVAFWCNPISGHNTLYWYLQNLGQGPELLIRYENEEAVDDSQLPKDRFSAERLKGVDSTLKIQPAELGDSAVYLCASSLDRQGVWNEQFFGPGTRLTVL.

This rearrangement joins TRBV9 to TRBJ1-2; 7 nucleotides line up with TRBD1. Unmatched junction bases numbered 7, after V lost 0 bases and J lost 8 bases. Per germline, CDR1 SGDLS and CDR2 YYNGEE. The CDR3 sequence is 14 residues long. The CDR3 here is CASSVAETGNGYTF. The CDR3 bases are TGTGCCAGCAGCGTAGCAGAGACAGGGAACGGCTACACCTTC.

This clone has more than one count but fewer than ten. The chain has TRBV18 and TRBJ1-2, with D possibly being TRBD1 (6 bases). CDR1 is KGHSH and CDR2 is LQKENI in the germline V gene. The CDR3 extends over 13 amino acids. The V and J ends lost 3 bases and 4 bases respectively, with 9 bases between them. CDR3: CASSPQGTYGYTF. As DNA, the CDR3 is TGTGCCAGCTCACCCCAGGGGACCTATGGCTACACCTTC.

The V gene is TRBV5-4, the J gene TRBJ2-3; 10 bases line up with TRBD1. The CDR3 runs to 16 residues. The germline V gene encodes CDR1 SGHNT and CDR2 YYREEE (reference sequence). V was pared by 4 bases and J by 3 bases, with 8 bases of the junction left unmatched. CDR3 coding DNA: TGTGCCAGCAGCCTCCCAGACAGGGGGCCGACAGATACGCAGTATTTT. This sequence encodes CASSLPDRGPTDTQYF.

The chain employs TRBV5-4 and TRBJ2-3; 7 bases are a match to TRBD2. In germline, CDR1 is SGHNT, CDR2 YYREEE (reference sequence). J was trimmed by 3 bases and V by 4 bases; bases with no gene match: 8. CDR3 length equals 15 residues. Here the CDR3 reads CASSLTSRATDTQYF. The CDR3, as DNA: TGTGCCAGCAGCCTGACTAGCCGAGCGACAGATACGCAGTATTTT.